What follows is one TCR beta chain and its context. The antigen is unknown. This CDR3 has 16 residues. V lost 1 base to trimming and J lost 4 bases; unmatched junction nucleotides: 8. Germline V CDR1 and CDR2: SGHAT, FQNNGV. The source of the sample is a study of cytomegalovirus exposure and HLA in healthy donors. Study-wide background: Most genotyped donors, around 78% of 300 to 400, had Caucasian-associated genetic ancestry. Study-wide points: Being productive about 87% or about 30% of the time was typical of most TCR beta V segments in an earlier analysis. Later analysis suggested links between common viral pathogens and several top significant clusters.

The PCR employed 60 Vbeta primers together with 13 Jbeta primers. Data came from immunoSEQ multiplex PCR; TCRdb stores just in-frame clones and leaves some out. Of approximately 170,000 clones listed, approximately 79% are singletons. This chain connects TRBV11-2 to TRBJ2-5, with TRBD2 matching 8 bases. This clonotype was obtained from a human donor in good health. The material sequenced was PBMCs. The CDR3 protein is CASSLAGGAVRETQYF. The CDR3 DNA sequence: TGTGCCAGCAGCTTAGCCGGGGGGGCGGTTAGAGAGACCCAGTACTTC.